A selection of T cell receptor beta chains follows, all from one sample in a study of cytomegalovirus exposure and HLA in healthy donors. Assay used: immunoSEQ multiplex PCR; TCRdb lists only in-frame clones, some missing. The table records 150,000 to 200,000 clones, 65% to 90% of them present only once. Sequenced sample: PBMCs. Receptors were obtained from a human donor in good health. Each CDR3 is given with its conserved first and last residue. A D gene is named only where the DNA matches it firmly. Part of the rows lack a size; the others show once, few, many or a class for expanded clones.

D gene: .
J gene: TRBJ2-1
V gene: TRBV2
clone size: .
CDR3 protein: CASSETRAQGQFF
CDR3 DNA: TGTGCCAGCAGTGAGACGAGAGCCCAGGGGCAGTTCTTC

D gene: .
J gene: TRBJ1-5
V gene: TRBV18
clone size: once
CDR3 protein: CASSPKGGSQPQHF
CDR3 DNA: TGTGCCAGCTCACCAAAGGGGGGGAGTCAGCCCCAGCATTTT

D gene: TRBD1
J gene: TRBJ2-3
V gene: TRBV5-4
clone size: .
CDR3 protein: CASSRMGTGLTSTDTQYF
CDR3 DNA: TGTGCCAGCAGCCGTATGGGGACAGGATTAACTAGCACAGATACGCAGTATTTT

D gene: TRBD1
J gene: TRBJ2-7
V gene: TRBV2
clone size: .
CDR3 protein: CAGRDRGNEQYF
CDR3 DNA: TGTGCCGGCCGGGACAGGGGAAACGAGCAGTACTTC

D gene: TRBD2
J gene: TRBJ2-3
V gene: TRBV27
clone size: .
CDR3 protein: CASRPTSGGADTQYF
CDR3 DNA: TGTGCCAGCAGACCCACAAGCGGGGGGGCAGATACGCAGTATTTT

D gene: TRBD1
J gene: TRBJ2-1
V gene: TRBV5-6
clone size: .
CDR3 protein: CASSLDRDRGENEQFF
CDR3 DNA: TGTGCCAGCAGCTTGGACCGGGACAGGGGAGAAAATGAGCAGTTCTTC

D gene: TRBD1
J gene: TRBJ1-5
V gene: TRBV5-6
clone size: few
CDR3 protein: CASSLGTGDSNQPQHF
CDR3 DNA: TGTGCCAGCAGCTTGGGGACAGGGGATAGCAATCAGCCCCAGCATTTT

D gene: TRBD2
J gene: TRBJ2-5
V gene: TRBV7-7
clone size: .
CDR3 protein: CASSLLAGGSETQYF
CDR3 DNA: TGTGCCAGCAGCTTACTAGCGGGCGGGTCCGAGACCCAGTACTTC

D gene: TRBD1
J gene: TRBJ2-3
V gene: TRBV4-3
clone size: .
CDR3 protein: CASSQDRDRVFDTQYF
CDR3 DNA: TGCGCCAGCAGCCAAGATCGGGACAGGGTTTTCGATACGCAGTATTTT

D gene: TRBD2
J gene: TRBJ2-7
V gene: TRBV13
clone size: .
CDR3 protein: CASSRSGGATYEQYF
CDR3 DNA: TGTGCCAGCAGCCGTAGCGGGGGGGCGACCTACGAGCAGTACTTC

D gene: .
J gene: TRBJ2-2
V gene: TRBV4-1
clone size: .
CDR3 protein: CASSQAFVNTGELFF
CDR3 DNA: TGCGCCAGCAGCCAAGCCTTCGTGAACACCGGGGAGCTGTTTTTT

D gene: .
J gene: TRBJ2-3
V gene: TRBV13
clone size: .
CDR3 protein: CASSIWTGDTDTQYF
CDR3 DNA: TGTGCCAGCAGCATCTGGACGGGAGACACAGATACGCAGTATTTT

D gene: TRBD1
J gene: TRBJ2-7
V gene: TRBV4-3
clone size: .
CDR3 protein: CASSQDPGQGGGEQYF
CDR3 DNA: TGCGCCAGCAGCCAAGATCCCGGACAGGGTGGGGGCGAGCAGTACTTC

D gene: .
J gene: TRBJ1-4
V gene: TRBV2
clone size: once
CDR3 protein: CASSGEGPATNEKLFF
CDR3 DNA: TGTGCCAGCAGTGGGGAGGGGCCTGCAACTAATGAAAAACTGTTTTTT

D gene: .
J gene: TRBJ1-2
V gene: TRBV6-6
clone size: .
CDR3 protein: CASSYGQSTNYGYTF
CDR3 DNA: TGTGCCAGCAGTTACGGACAGTCTACTAACTATGGCTACACCTTC

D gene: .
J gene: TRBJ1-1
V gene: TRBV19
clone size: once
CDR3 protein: CASSIALNTEAFF
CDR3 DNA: TGTGCCAGTAGTATAGCTCTGAACACTGAAGCTTTCTTT

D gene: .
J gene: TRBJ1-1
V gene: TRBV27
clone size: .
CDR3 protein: CASSLSQGTVNTEAFF
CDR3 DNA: TGTGCCAGCAGTTTATCGCAGGGTACCGTGAACACTGAAGCTTTCTTT